What follows are 9 T cell receptor beta chains derived from one specimen sequenced in a study of T cells in Graves' hyperthyroidism and ophthalmopathy. Researchers amplified the TCR beta CDR3 regions from RNA transcripts. The HTBI primer set served for first-round RT-PCR of the TCR CDR3. TCRdb reanalysed the multiplex PCR reads using MiXCR and keeps one entry per CDR3 protein. Of about 640,000 distinct CDR3 sequences listed, less than 25% are singletons. Sequenced sample: blood. Source of these receptors: a man aged 25 to 45 with Graves' ophthalmopathy.

This clonotype was observed a few times. This sequence joins TRBV11-2 and TRBJ2-1; D ambiguous. This CDR3 contains 12 residues. From germline, CDR1 is SGHAT and CDR2 FQNNGV. V was pared by 7 bases and J by 4 bases, with 8 bases between. The DNA of the CDR3 is TGTGCCAGCAACGGAGAGTACAATGAGCAGTTCTTC. This encodes CASNGEYNEQFF.

The genes are TRBV20-1 and TRBJ1-5; D unresolved. This CDR3 has 18 residues. Trimming cost V 0 bases and J 1 base, with 19 bases left between them. CDR1 and CDR2 from the germline V gene are DFQATT and SNEGSKA (reference sequence). CDR3 sequence (DNA): TGCAGTGCTAGAGAGAGTTGGCAGCCCAGGCGGAGCAATCAGCCCCAGCATTTT. Protein: CSARESWQPRRSNQPQHF.

V is TRBV4-3 and J is TRBJ2-1, with 7 positions matching TRBD1. The V gene's germline CDR1 is LGHNA and CDR2 YSLEER. Unmatched junction bases numbered 4, after V lost 0 bases and J lost 2 bases. This CDR3 has 16 amino acids. This CDR3 is CASSQDGTAAYNEQFF. The CDR3 bases are TGCGCCAGCAGCCAAGACGGGACAGCAGCCTACAATGAGCAGTTCTTC.

V and J are TRBV7-9 and TRBJ1-6; possibly TRBD1 for D (5 bases). The germline gives CDR1 SEHNR, CDR2 FQNEAQ (reference sequence). The CDR3 spans 14 residues. V shed 5 bases and J shed 9 bases, with 14 bases lying between them. CDR3 in amino acids: CASSPRENVSPLHF. CDR3 nucleotide sequence: TGTGCCAGCAGCCCCAGGGAGAATGTTTCACCCCTCCACTTT.

Points on this clonotype: This may come from a read error, since a much larger clone is one base off. The rearrangement uses TRBV30 and TRBJ1-2; D is unclear. The CDR3 consists of 13 residues. Germline V CDR1 and CDR2: GTSNPN, SVGIG (reference sequence). V was clipped by 3 bases and J by 8 bases, with 16 bases between them. This CDR3 is CAWSTKRREGYTF. CDR3 bases: TGTGCCTGGAGCACAAAGCGGAGGGAAGGCTACACCTTC.

This clonotype was picked up a small number of times. This chain joins TRBV10-3 and TRBJ2-5; D is unclear. The V end was cut by 3 bases, the J end by 5 bases, with 7 bases between. CDR1 is ENHRY and CDR2 is SYGVKD in the germline V gene. The CDR3 spans 12 residues. The CDR3 DNA reads TGTGCCATCAGTGATGGGTCGGAGACCCAGTACTTC. Encoded protein: CAISDGSETQYF.

This clonotype has a handful of counts. The CDR3 coding sequence is TGCGCCAGCAGCCAAGTTACTGGAATATACAATGAGCAGTTCTTC. Its protein product is CASSQVTGIYNEQFF. The rearrangement links TRBV4-1 to TRBJ2-1; D is ambiguous. This CDR3 comprises 15 residues. The V gene's germline CDR1 is MGHRA and CDR2 YSYEKL. With 1 base removed from V and 4 bases from J, the gap between germline ends came to 11 bases.

This clonotype has more than one count but fewer than ten. This chain links TRBV12-3 or TRBV12-4 with TRBJ2-3; D perhaps matches TRBD2 (6 bases). This CDR3 contains 14 residues. V dropped 7 bases and J dropped 7 bases, with 18 bases sitting between them. CDR3: CASTLGDWMNTQYF. CDR3 coding DNA: TGTGCCAGCACCTTGGGGGACTGGATGAATACGCAGTATTTT.

In its sample, this clonotype was seen a few times. CDR3 sequence (DNA): TGTGCCAGCAGCTTACCGGGACAGGGGGTAGTTGAGCAGTACTTC. Amino acids: CASSLPGQGVVEQYF. The chain combines TRBV5-4 with TRBJ2-7, with 11 nucleotides matching TRBD1. There are 15 residues in the CDR3. The germline gives CDR1 SGHNT, CDR2 YYREEE (reference sequence). J lost 7 bases, V lost 2 bases, and 8 bases had no gene match.